A selection of T cell receptor beta chains follows, all from one sample in a study of control samples from healthy donors and cancer patients. Profiled with immunoSEQ multiplex PCR; TCRdb holds only in-frame clones, not every one. Of roughly 130,000 clones listed, 75% to 95% are singletons. Source material: blood. These receptors all stem from a man between 18 and 29 years old in good health. CDR3s include the opening cysteine and the closing phenylalanine or tryptophan. A D gene is named only where the DNA matches it firmly. Size tells how often a clone was seen (once, few, many) or the class of an expanded clone, and some rows leave it out.

d_call	v_call	clone_size	j_call	cdr3_aa	cdr3_nt
NA	TRBV19	NA	TRBJ1-4	CASNNGWGTNEKLFF	TGTGCCAGTAATAACGGGTGGGGAACTAATGAAAAACTGTTTTTT
TRBD1	TRBV4-1	once	TRBJ1-2	CASSQDLNGAGGYGYTF	TGCGCCAGCAGCCAAGATCTCAATGGGGCAGGGGGGTATGGCTACACCTTC
NA	TRBV7-8	NA	TRBJ1-1	CASSLRAAPEAFF	TGTGCCAGCAGCTTACGGGCAGCCCCAGAAGCTTTCTTT
NA	TRBV7-8	NA	TRBJ1-4	CASSFRGEPNEKLFF	TGTGCCAGCAGCTTCCGGGGGGAACCTAATGAAAAACTGTTTTTT
NA	TRBV20-1	NA	TRBJ1-1	CSAAYNTEAFF	TGCAGTGCTGCCTACAACACTGAAGCTTTCTTT
NA	TRBV6-1	NA	TRBJ2-2	CASSEVERGGELFF	TGTGCCAGCAGTGAAGTAGAACGGGGCGGGGAGCTGTTTTTT
NA	TRBV4-1	once	TRBJ2-1	CASSQDEFGGYNEQFF	TGCGCCAGCAGCCAAGATGAGTTCGGGGGATACAATGAGCAGTTCTTC
TRBD2	TRBV7-2	NA	TRBJ2-3	CASSTTSGGPPGDTQYF	TGTGCCAGCAGCACAACTAGCGGGGGCCCTCCGGGAGATACGCAGTATTTT
NA	TRBV5-4	NA	TRBJ1-1	CASSLDRERGAFF	TGTGCCAGCAGCTTGGACAGGGAGAGAGGAGCTTTCTTT
TRBD2	TRBV30	NA	TRBJ2-1	CAWNAAGGAQEQFF	TGTGCCTGGAATGCAGCGGGGGGGGCACAGGAGCAGTTCTTC
NA	TRBV24-1	NA	TRBJ1-2	CATSGQSANYGYTF	TGTGCCACCAGTGGGCAGTCAGCTAACTATGGCTACACCTTC
NA	TRBV5-4	NA	TRBJ2-7	CASSLDPSREQYF	TGTGCCAGCAGCTTGGATCCGTCTAGGGAGCAGTACTTC
TRBD1	TRBV7-9	NA	TRBJ2-2	CASSKDRGRELFF	TGTGCCAGCAGCAAGGACAGGGGGCGTGAGCTGTTTTTT
TRBD1	TRBV28	NA	TRBJ1-1	CASSANRGIAEAFF	TGTGCCAGCAGTGCTAACAGGGGGATCGCTGAAGCTTTCTTT
NA	TRBV5-5	NA	TRBJ1-1	CASSTVNAEAFF	TGTGCCAGCAGCACCGTGAATGCTGAAGCTTTCTTT